Each of the 26 T cell receptor beta chains below was sequenced from the same sample in a study of vaccination effects on CD4 cells after COVID-19. Their target antigens are unknown. TCRdb's copy holds only in-frame clones and misses some; the assay was immunoSEQ multiplex PCR. The sample shows more than 35,000 clones, around 70% of them seen only once. Once cultured for about 9 days, the cells underwent separation to obtain CD4+ T cells. All participants had two doses of either the BNT162b2 or mRNA-1273 vaccine. This specimen was CD4+ T cells from PBMCs cultured without peptide, taken after COVID-19 vaccination. These receptors were taken from a human donor who received a COVID-19 vaccine.

This rearrangement joins TRBV15 to TRBJ1-6, with a weak D call TRBD1 (6 bases). The length of the CDR3 is 14 residues. V lost 9 bases and J 5 bases, leaving 14 bases between the germline ends. Looked up from germline, CDR1 is LNHNV and CDR2 is YYDKDF (reference sequence). The CDR3: CATRPGQHNSPLHF. CDR3 nucleotides: TGTGCCACAAGACCGGGACAACATAATTCACCCCTCCACTTT.

The V and J genes are TRBV18 and TRBJ2-3, with D perhaps TRBD1 (5 bases). CDR1 and CDR2 from the germline V gene are KGHSH and LQKENI. V dropped 6 bases and J dropped 0 bases, with 13 bases sitting between them. CDR3 length: 15 amino acids. CDR3 protein: CASSSRAESTDTQYF. The CDR3 nucleotides read TGTGCCAGCTCCAGCAGGGCGGAAAGCACAGATACGCAGTATTTT.

V usage is TRBV4-1 and J usage is TRBJ2-1; TRBD2 matches at 15 bases. CDR3 length: 16 amino acids. The junction had 5 bases not matched to a gene; V was cut back by 4 bases and J by 7 bases. From germline, CDR1 is MGHRA and CDR2 YSYEKL. DNA of the CDR3: TGCGCCAGCAGCCCCCCCGGGACTAGCGGGAGGAATGAGCAGTTCTTC. It is translated as CASSPPGTSGRNEQFF.

This chain joins TRBV5-1 and TRBJ1-3; D remains unclear. Deletions cut 3 bases from V and 1 base from J, with 14 bases between. The CDR3 is 16 residues long. CDR1 is SGHRS, CDR2 YFSETQ, per germline. The CDR3 loop reads CASSSNVIGSGNTIYF. As DNA, the CDR3 is TGCGCCAGCAGCTCGAATGTGATAGGATCTGGAAACACCATATATTTT.

This chain joins TRBV3-1 (or the pseudogene TRBV3-2) and TRBJ2-3; TRBD2 agrees at 7 bases. This CDR3 spans 15 amino acids. After removal of 2 bases from V and 4 bases from J, the junction contained 6 bases not matched to a gene. Germline lookup yields CDR1 LGHDT and CDR2 YNNKEL (reference sequence). CDR3 in amino acids: CASSQLGGSSDTQYF. DNA of the CDR3: TGTGCCAGCAGCCAACTAGGCGGGAGTTCAGATACGCAGTATTTT.

V and J are TRBV6-5 and TRBJ1-1; no firm D call. The CDR3 is 13 amino acids. Germline values: CDR1 MNHEY, CDR2 SVGAGI. V dropped 6 bases and J dropped 0 bases, with 8 bases sitting between them. CDR3 bases: TGTGCCAGCAGGCAACAGATGAACACTGAAGCTTTCTTT. Amino acid sequence: CASRQQMNTEAFF.

The chain joins TRBV7-9 to TRBJ2-1; 11 bases align to TRBD2. Losses at the gene ends were 8 bases for V and 5 bases for J; bases not matched to a gene: 2. This CDR3 is built from 13 residues. Germline V CDR1 and CDR2: SEHNR, FQNEAQ (reference sequence). CDR3 sequence: CASSGLADNEQFF. DNA for the CDR3: TGTGCCAGCTCGGGACTAGCGGACAATGAGCAGTTCTTC. The full variable domain, completed using reference TRBV7-9 and TRBJ2-1, is DTGVSQNPRHKITKRGQNVTFRCDPISEHNRLYWYRQTLGQGPEFLTYFQNEAQLEKSRLLSDRFSAERPKGSFSTLEIQRTEQGDSAMYLCASSGLADNEQFFGPGTRLTVL.

The CDR3 reads CASSEKVGRNIQYF. Written as DNA, the CDR3 is TGCGCCAGCAGTGAGAAGGTGGGTCGAAACATTCAGTACTTC. The rearrangement links TRBV10-2 to TRBJ2-4; D not resolved. Trimming pared 2 bases from V and 6 bases from J, leaving 11 bases between. The CDR3 is made up of 14 amino acids. Germline V CDR1 and CDR2: WSHSY, SAAADI.

This clone was observed once. V and J are TRBV12-3 or TRBV12-4 and TRBJ2-7; no clear D gene. There are 11 residues in the CDR3. V was trimmed by 6 bases and J by 3 bases, leaving 6 bases between them. CDR3: CASSTHYEQYF. The CDR3 nucleotides read TGTGCCAGCAGCACCCACTACGAGCAGTACTTC.

This clone showed up just once. Here the CDR3 reads CASSLEAGGGQPQHF. The CDR3 bases are TGTGCCAGCAGCTTAGAGGCAGGGGGCGGTCAGCCCCAGCATTTT. The chain uses TRBV7-8 and TRBJ1-5; 8 bases map to TRBD1. The ends lost 1 base at V and 6 bases at J; junction bases unmatched: 5. Per germline, CDR1 SGHVS and CDR2 FQNEAQ. This CDR3 has 15 residues.

The sample holds a few counts of this clone. This chain connects TRBV5-4 to TRBJ2-1, with TRBD2 identical over 12 bases. The CDR3 length is 15 residues. Unmatched junction bases numbered 5, after V lost 3 bases and J lost 7 bases. Germline assignment: CDR1 SGHNT and CDR2 YYREEE (reference sequence). The CDR3 DNA follows: TGTGCCAGCAGCTCAGCACTAGCGGGGGGTAATGAGCAGTTCTTC. Protein: CASSSALAGGNEQFF.

This clone was detected only a few times. V and J are TRBV14 and TRBJ1-1; TRBD1 aligns across 7 bases. Trimming at V came to 4 bases and at J to 7 bases, leaving 12 bases not matched to a gene. This CDR3 contains 15 residues. The germline gives CDR1 SGHDN, CDR2 FVKESK. In nucleotides, the CDR3 is TGTGCCAGCAGCCCCACGGGACAGCCTACAAGTGAAGCTTTCTTT. It specifies CASSPTGQPTSEAFF. Together with reference TRBV14 and TRBJ1-1, the CDR3 gives the full variable domain: EAGVTQFPSHSVIEKGQTVTLRCDPISGHDNLYWYRRVMGKEIKFLLHFVKESKQDESGMPNNRFLAERTGGTYSTLKVQPAELEDSGVYFCASSPTGQPTSEAFFGQGTRLTVV.

This clone was seen only a few times. The genes are TRBV7-2 and TRBJ1-2; D is unresolved. The ends were cut back, 5 bases at V and 4 bases at J, with 11 bases in the middle. The germline V gene has CDR1 SGHTA and CDR2 FQGNSA. There are 13 residues in the CDR3. In DNA, the CDR3 is TGTGCCAGCAGCGCCCATATATTCTATGGCTACACCTTC. This encodes CASSAHIFYGYTF. The full variable domain, completed using reference TRBV7-2 and TRBJ1-2, is GAGVSQSPSNKVTEKGKDVELRCDPISGHTALYWYRQSLGQGLEFLIYFQGNSAPDKSGLPSDRFSAERTGGSVSTLTIQRTQQEDSAVYLCASSAHIFYGYTFGSGTRLTVV.

The chain is built from TRBV18 and TRBJ2-1; no clear D gene. There are 14 residues in the CDR3. Trimming took 0 bases from V and 6 from J, leaving 9 bases between them. Germline V gene lookup returns CDR1 KGHSH and CDR2 LQKENI. Written as DNA, the CDR3 is TGTGCCAGCTCACCACCGTCAACGGGCAATGAGCAGTTCTTC. Protein sequence: CASSPPSTGNEQFF.

The V call is TRBV7-9, the J call TRBJ1-5; the D gene is possibly TRBD1 (5 bases). CDR3 length: 15 residues. V lost 1 base, J lost 0 bases, and 7 bases lay in between. Looked up from germline, CDR1 is SEHNR and CDR2 is FQNEAQ (reference sequence). This CDR3 is CASSLGQTSNQPQHF. The CDR3 DNA follows: TGTGCCAGCAGCTTAGGACAGACTAGCAATCAGCCCCAGCATTTT.

The rearrangement joins TRBV30 to TRBJ2-5, with D unresolved. The CDR3 consists of 11 residues. Germline values: CDR1 GTSNPN, CDR2 SVGIG (reference sequence). Trimming cost V 0 bases and J 3 bases, with 2 bases left between them. DNA for the CDR3: TGTGCCTGGAGTGTCGAAGAGACCCAGTACTTC. It encodes CAWSVEETQYF.

The V gene is TRBV3-1 (or the pseudogene TRBV3-2), the J gene TRBJ1-5; D is uncertain. The CDR3 length is 12 residues. Germline CDR1 and CDR2: LGHDT and YNNKEL (reference sequence). V gave up 3 bases and J gave up 6 bases, with 6 bases separating them. The CDR3 region is CASSHLSQPQHF. The CDR3 bases are TGTGCCAGCAGCCATTTAAGTCAGCCCCAGCATTTT.

This clone occurred a few times. V usage is TRBV7-9 and J usage is TRBJ2-7; TRBD2 aligns across 9 bases. CDR1 and CDR2 from the germline V gene are SEHNR and FQNEAQ (reference sequence). With V trimmed by 5 bases and J by 1 base, 3 bases remained unmatched. The CDR3 has 14 residues. The CDR3 region has the DNA TGTGCCAGCAGCCAGACTAGCGGATCCTACGAGCAGTACTTC. Amino acids: CASSQTSGSYEQYF.

The rearrangement links TRBV5-1 to TRBJ2-3; D is ambiguous. CDR3 length: 15 amino acids. The germline CDR1 and CDR2 sequences are SGHRS and YFSETQ. V gave up 2 bases and J gave up 0 bases, with 10 bases separating them. CDR3 coding DNA: TGCGCCAGCAGCTTATCGGGCTATAGCACAGATACGCAGTATTTT. Translated, it gives CASSLSGYSTDTQYF.

This clone was recorded once. The chain employs TRBV5-1 and TRBJ2-3, with TRBD2 as a possible D gene (6 bases). The CDR3 runs to 14 residues. Trimming shortened V by 6 bases and J by 5 bases, and 16 bases separated the two germline ends. Germline V lookup: CDR1 SGHRS, CDR2 YFSETQ. The CDR3 nucleotides are TGCGCCAGCAATAGCGGAGCCGCGGGAGATACGCAGTATTTT. This sequence encodes CASNSGAAGDTQYF.

The CDR3 sequence is CASSIVIGVLYF. The CDR3 DNA reads TGTGCCAGTAGTATAGTTATTGGGGTATTGTACTTC. This chain uses TRBV19 with TRBJ2-4; no reliable D call. The CDR3 totals 12 residues. Germline CDR1 reads LNHDA; CDR2 reads SQIVND (reference sequence). V lost 1 base to trimming and J lost 15 bases, with 13 bases between them.

This clone has just a few counts. This sequence joins TRBV5-1 and TRBJ1-4; D is unclear. The CDR3 contains 14 residues. Trimming removed 0 bases from V and 0 bases from J, with 3 bases in between. Germline V lookup: CDR1 SGHRS, CDR2 YFSETQ. The CDR3 nucleotides are TGCGCCAGCAGCTTGGTAGCAACTAATGAAAAACTGTTTTTT. Translation gives CASSLVATNEKLFF.

In DNA form, the CDR3 reads TGTGCCATCAGTGAGCGCGGACAGGGCTCCTACAATGAGCAGTTCTTC. Protein product: CAISERGQGSYNEQFF. The chain is built from TRBV10-3 and TRBJ2-1, with 8 bases fitting TRBD1. Germline-derived CDR1 and CDR2 are ENHRY and SYGVKD. This CDR3 contains 16 residues. V shed 2 bases, J shed 0 bases, and the junction held 3 bases outside the gene matches.

The rearrangement uses TRBV5-6 and TRBJ2-6; D not certain. Germline loops: CDR1 SGHDT, CDR2 YYEEEE. The CDR3 sequence is 15 residues long. V lost 0 bases to trimming and J lost 4 bases, with 8 bases between them. CDR3: CASSLAGPGANVLTF. DNA of the CDR3: TGTGCCAGCAGCTTGGCGGGTCCAGGGGCCAACGTCCTGACTTTC.

The V call is TRBV19, the J call TRBJ2-7; D uncertain. Looked up from germline, CDR1 is LNHDA and CDR2 is SQIVND (reference sequence). CDR3 length equals 16 residues. The V end was cut by 4 bases, the J end by 6 bases, with 22 bases between. The CDR3: CASSKPGLRNVGEQYF. DNA for the CDR3: TGTGCCAGTAGTAAACCGGGCCTAAGGAACGTCGGCGAGCAGTACTTC.

The V call is TRBV12-5, the J call TRBJ2-1, with 15 nucleotides matching TRBD2. V shed 6 bases, J shed 2 bases, and the junction held 8 bases outside the gene matches. Germline lookup yields CDR1 LGHNT and CDR2 FRNRAP. The CDR3 runs 18 residues. The CDR3 is CASGLRTSGRAPYNEQFF. CDR3 bases: TGTGCTAGTGGCCTTCGGACTAGCGGGAGGGCACCCTACAATGAGCAGTTCTTC.